One and the same sample provided the 9 T cell receptor beta chains below, sequenced in a study of PD-1 and CTLA-4 blockade in melanoma. Sequenced by immunoSEQ multiplex PCR; TCRdb stores in-frame clones only, minus some. Seen here are 25,000 to 35,000 clones, under 95% observed once, and the top ten hold 7% to 9.5%. The sample in question was CD8+ T cells from peripheral blood, obtained from a patient given anti-PD-1 treatment. The receptors derive from a human donor with melanoma.

The chain links TRBV7-9 to TRBJ2-7; D is unresolved. The CDR3 is 13 residues long. Germline V gene lookup returns CDR1 SEHNR and CDR2 FQNEAQ (reference sequence). V lost 3 bases, J lost 5 bases, and 11 bases lay in between. As DNA, the CDR3 is TGTGCCAGCAGCTTTACTGAATTGCACGAGCAGTACTTC. Amino acid sequence: CASSFTELHEQYF.

The rearrangement joins TRBV5-4 to TRBJ1-1, with D unclear. The CDR3 spans 14 residues. Germline V gene sequence: CDR1 SGHNT, CDR2 YYREEE (reference sequence). V was shortened by 1 base and J by 0 bases, with 7 bases between the two germline ends. The CDR3 DNA is TGTGCCAGCAGCTTGTATTCAGTGAACACTGAAGCTTTCTTT. This codes for CASSLYSVNTEAFF. Drawing the rest from reference TRBV5-4 and TRBJ1-1, the complete variable domain is ETGVTQSPTHLIKTRGQQVTLRCSSQSGHNTVSWYQQALGQGPQFIFQYYREEENGRGNFPPRFSGLQFPNYSSELNVNALELDDSALYLCASSLYSVNTEAFFGQGTRLTVV.

This chain links TRBV29-1 with TRBJ2-2; D unresolved. Trimming took off 4 bases at V and 4 bases at J, with 7 bases between the two ends. Per the germline V gene, CDR1 is SQVTM and CDR2 is ANQGSEA. This CDR3 region has 12 residues. The DNA for the CDR3 is TGCAGCGTTGTCTCCTTCACCGGGGAGCTGTTTTTT. The encoded protein is CSVVSFTGELFF.

This clone appeared a single time. The J gene is TRBJ1-4, the V gene TRBV5-6, with D perhaps TRBD1 (6 bases). Germline values: CDR1 SGHDT, CDR2 YYEEEE. V gave up 3 bases and J gave up 8 bases, with 20 bases separating them. The CDR3 runs to 16 residues. CDR3 residues: CASSSGGGAYVEKLFF. CDR3 sequence (DNA): TGTGCCAGCAGCTCCGGTGGGGGGGCTTACGTCGAAAAACTGTTTTTT.

The chain carries TRBV9 and TRBJ1-1; 9 bases are a match to TRBD1. The CDR3 sequence is 14 residues long. Germline assignment: CDR1 SGDLS and CDR2 YYNGEE. The V and J ends lost 6 bases and 5 bases, in that order; junction bases with no gene match: 8. The CDR3 coding sequence is TGTGCCAGCAATGAACAGGGGGCAGGGACTGAAGCTTTCTTT. This gives the protein CASNEQGAGTEAFF.

The chain is built from TRBV27 and TRBJ2-5, with D perhaps TRBD1 (5 bases). The CDR3 contains 15 residues. V was shortened by 5 bases and J by 4 bases, with 17 bases between the two germline ends. Germline CDR1 is MNHEY and CDR2 is SMNVEV (reference sequence). The CDR3 nucleotides are TGTGCCAGCAGTCTCCTAGGGGTTCACGGAGAGACCCAGTACTTC. Translation gives CASSLLGVHGETQYF.

This clone came up a few times. The rearrangement links TRBV7-9 to TRBJ2-1; D possibly corresponds to TRBD2 (5 bases). Trimming shortened V by 4 bases and J by 6 bases, and 19 bases separated the two germline ends. CDR1 SEHNR and CDR2 FQNEAQ come from the germline V gene (reference sequence). This CDR3 spans 16 amino acids. CDR3: CASSSEGPREGNEQFF. The CDR3 DNA reads as TGTGCCAGCAGCTCCGAAGGGCCTCGCGAGGGCAATGAGCAGTTCTTC.

The CDR3 nucleotides read TGTGCCAGCAGCTTAGGGGGACGCAATGAGCAGTTCTTC. Its protein product is CASSLGGRNEQFF. This chain joins TRBV7-9 and TRBJ2-1; D is possibly TRBD1 or TRBD2 (5 bases each). The CDR3 runs 13 residues. V lost 1 base and J lost 6, with 7 bases in between. CDR1 SEHNR and CDR2 FQNEAQ come from the germline V gene (reference sequence).

V is TRBV27 and J is TRBJ2-1; 7 bases are shared with TRBD1. Germline assignment: CDR1 MNHEY and CDR2 SMNVEV (reference sequence). V lost 4 bases, J lost 4 bases, and 7 bases stayed unmatched. The CDR3 totals 15 residues. CDR3 amino acids: CASSSNRGRYNEQFF. The CDR3 coding sequence is TGTGCCAGCAGTTCGAACAGGGGTCGTTACAATGAGCAGTTCTTC.